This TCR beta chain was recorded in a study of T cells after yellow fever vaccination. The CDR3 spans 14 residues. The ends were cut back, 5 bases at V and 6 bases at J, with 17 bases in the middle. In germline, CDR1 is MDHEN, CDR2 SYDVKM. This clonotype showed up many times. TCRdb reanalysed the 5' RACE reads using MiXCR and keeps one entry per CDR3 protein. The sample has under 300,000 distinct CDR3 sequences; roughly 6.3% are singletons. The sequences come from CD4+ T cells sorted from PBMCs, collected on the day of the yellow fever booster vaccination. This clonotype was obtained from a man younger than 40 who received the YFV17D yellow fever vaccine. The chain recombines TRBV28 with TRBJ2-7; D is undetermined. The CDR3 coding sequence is TGTGCCAGCAGTCGGCCTCAGAGTCTACGCGAGCAGTACTTC. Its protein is CASSRPQSLREQYF. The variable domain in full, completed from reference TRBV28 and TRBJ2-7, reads DVKVTQSSRYLVKRTGEKVFLECVQDMDHENMFWYRQDPGLGLRLIYFSYDVKMKEKGDIPEGYSVSREKKERFSLILESASTNQTSMYLCASSRPQSLREQYFGPGTRLTVT.